One sample yielded the 29 T cell receptor beta chains listed below, sequenced in a study of T cell responses to AZD1222 COVID-19 vaccine. Produced via immunoSEQ multiplex PCR; TCRdb's table is partial and in-frame only. The sample lists over 60,000 clones, around 90% occurring once. Source: peripheral blood, taken 28 days after the second dose of the MenACWY control vaccine. The receptors here all came from an adult who received the MenACWY meningococcal vaccine as a control.

This clone was detected once. DNA for the CDR3: TGTGCCAGCAGTGATCCTCCGACAGGGGCTCCGAACACCGGGGAGCTGTTTTTT. Its protein product is CASSDPPTGAPNTGELFF. The chain recombines TRBV6-1 with TRBJ2-2; 8 nucleotides agree with TRBD1. V shed 3 bases and J 0 bases; nucleotides not matched to a gene: 9. CDR1 MNHNS and CDR2 SASEGT come from the germline V gene. The CDR3 is made up of 18 amino acids.

The chain combines TRBV7-8 with TRBJ1-3; D not resolved. V was pared by 3 bases and J by 0 bases, with 9 bases between. The germline gives CDR1 SGHVS, CDR2 FQNEAQ. The CDR3 length is 15 residues. CDR3 in amino acids: CASSLQADSGNTIYF. The CDR3 DNA sequence: TGTGCCAGCAGCTTGCAGGCCGACTCTGGAAACACCATATATTTT. Based on the CDR3 plus reference TRBV7-8 and TRBJ1-3, the full variable domain is GAGVSQSPRYKVAKRGQDVALRCDPISGHVSLFWYQQALGQGPEFLTYFQNEAQLDKSGLPSDRFFAERPEGSVSTLKIQRTQQEDSAVYLCASSLQADSGNTIYFGEGSWLTVV.

The rearrangement uses TRBV28 and TRBJ1-6; unclear D gene. The CDR3 consists of 15 residues. Germline-derived CDR1 and CDR2 are MDHEN and SYDVKM. Trimming left V 6 bases short and J 6 bases short, with 15 bases between. This CDR3 reads CASSRVTPGNSPLHF. CDR3 in DNA: TGTGCCAGCAGCCGGGTCACCCCGGGTAATTCACCCCTCCACTTT.

The gene calls are TRBV25-1 and TRBJ2-7; TRBD2 might be the D (6 bases). Germline lookup yields CDR1 MGHDK and CDR2 SYGVNS. The CDR3 is 16 residues long. The ends were cut back, 2 bases at V and 3 bases at J, with 17 bases in the middle. CDR3 DNA sequence: TGTGCCAGCAGTGAAAAGGAAGCGGGTAGGAGCTACGAGCAGTACTTC. As protein: CASSEKEAGRSYEQYF.

This chain joins TRBV5-6 and TRBJ2-3; TRBD2 matches at 8 bases. Per the germline V gene, CDR1 is SGHDT and CDR2 is YYEEEE. The CDR3 totals 17 residues. Germline trimming cut 3 bases from V and 3 bases from J; bases unmatched to any gene: 12. The CDR3 sequence is CASSSAGGPKKTDTQYF. The CDR3 DNA follows: TGTGCCAGCAGCTCTGCGGGGGGACCTAAGAAAACAGATACGCAGTATTTT.

V gene TRBV5-1 combines with J gene TRBJ2-3; TRBD1 aligns across 8 bases. This CDR3 is built from 14 residues. V shed 4 bases, J shed 2 bases, and the junction held 3 bases outside the gene matches. Germline CDR1 SGHRS, CDR2 YFSETQ. The CDR3 coding sequence is TGCGCCAGCAGCACAGGGGGGATCACAGATACGCAGTATTTT. Translating gives CASSTGGITDTQYF.

The chain employs TRBV28 and TRBJ1-5; 11 nucleotides align to TRBD1. The CDR3 consists of 15 residues. Trimming removed 6 bases from V and 9 bases from J; junction bases left unmatched: 10. Germline V gives CDR1 MDHEN, CDR2 SYDVKM. In nucleotides, the CDR3 is TGTGCCAGCAGGCGAGGACAGGGGGCGGTGGGGCCCCAGCATTTT. This codes for CASRRGQGAVGPQHF.

CDR3 region: CASSLGPSAPGAFF. DNA of the CDR3: TGTGCCAGCAGTTTAGGTCCTTCCGCTCCTGGAGCTTTCTTT. V and J are TRBV27 and TRBJ1-1; D remains ambiguous. Germline V gene sequence: CDR1 MNHEY, CDR2 SMNVEV (reference sequence). The CDR3 spans 14 residues. V was pared by 2 bases and J by 10 bases, with 17 bases between.

The genes are TRBV6-1 and TRBJ2-3; D not resolved. CDR3 length equals 14 residues. The germline CDR1 and CDR2 sequences are MNHNS and SASEGT. The V end lost 1 base, the J end lost 0 bases, and 5 bases lay between the germline ends. In DNA form, the CDR3 reads TGTGCCAGCAGTGAAGTGGCTAGCACAGATACGCAGTATTTT. Translated: CASSEVASTDTQYF.

This clone has only a few counts. The chain recombines TRBV28 with TRBJ1-1; 7 bases agree with TRBD1. The germline CDR1 and CDR2 sequences are MDHEN and SYDVKM. CDR3 length: 15 amino acids. The V and J ends lost 3 bases and 8 bases, in that order; junction bases with no gene match: 12. In nucleotides, the CDR3 is TGTGCCAGCAGTTTCAGACGAGGGGGCTTGACAGAAGCTTTCTTT. Protein product: CASSFRRGGLTEAFF.

The chain has TRBV5-1 and TRBJ2-7; 10 bases map to TRBD2. CDR1 is SGHRS and CDR2 is YFSETQ in the germline V gene. The CDR3 has 19 residues. Trimming removed 0 bases from V and 0 bases from J; junction bases left unmatched: 12. CDR3 nucleotides: TGCGCCAGCAGCTTGGCCTCTTCTAGCGGGAGAATCAGCTCCTACGAGCAGTACTTC. Translating it yields CASSLASSSGRISSYEQYF.

V and J are TRBV6-6 and TRBJ1-3; D remains unclear. Germline V gives CDR1 MNHNY, CDR2 SVGAGI (reference sequence). With 6 bases removed from V and 0 bases from J, the gap between germline ends came to 3 bases. The length of the CDR3 is 12 residues. DNA of the CDR3: TGTGCCAGCAGCGGCTCTGGAAACACCATATATTTT. Its protein is CASSGSGNTIYF.

This clone was seen once. This chain links TRBV6-6 with TRBJ2-7; D is undetermined. The CDR3 has 18 amino acids. The germline V gene has CDR1 MNHNY and CDR2 SVGAGI (reference sequence). V gave up 5 bases and J gave up 0 bases, with 23 bases separating them. The CDR3 DNA follows: TGTGCCAGCAGTCCCTCGATAGTTCGTAGGATGAGCTCCTACGAGCAGTACTTC. Translating it yields CASSPSIVRRMSSYEQYF.

The V gene is TRBV7-9, the J gene TRBJ2-7; TRBD1 aligns across 9 bases. CDR3 length equals 16 residues. V trimming: 1 base; J trimming: 7 bases; junction bases outside the gene matches: 11. Germline assignment: CDR1 SEHNR and CDR2 FQNEAQ (reference sequence). The CDR3 DNA is TGTGCCAGCAGCTTAGGTTTGGGACAGGGTTTACGGGAGCAGTACTTC. This translates into CASSLGLGQGLREQYF. Variable domain in full (rest from reference TRBV7-9 and TRBJ2-7): DTGVSQNPRHKITKRGQNVTFRCDPISEHNRLYWYRQTLGQGPEFLTYFQNEAQLEKSRLLSDRFSAERPKGSFSTLEIQRTEQGDSAMYLCASSLGLGQGLREQYFGPGTRLTVT.

The V and J genes are TRBV12-5 and TRBJ2-7; tentatively, D is TRBD1 (7 bases). Trimming left V 6 bases short and J 7 bases short, with 16 bases between. CDR3 size: 13 residues. Germline values: CDR1 LGHNT, CDR2 FRNRAP. The chain's CDR3 is CASGTMPGGEQYF. The CDR3 DNA sequence: TGTGCTAGTGGCACAATGCCAGGGGGGGAGCAGTACTTC. The full variable domain, in which reference TRBV12-5 and TRBJ2-7 provide the parts outside the CDR3, is DARVTQTPRHKVTEMGQEVTMRCQPILGHNTVFWYRQTMMQGLELLAYFRNRAPLDDSGMPKDRFSAEMPDATLATLKIQPSEPRDSAVYFCASGTMPGGEQYFGPGTRLTVT.

The rearrangement joins TRBV7-6 to TRBJ2-2; D gene ambiguous. This CDR3 is built from 16 residues. Germline V gives CDR1 SGHVS, CDR2 FNYEAQ. V lost 3 bases, J lost 2 bases, and 13 bases lay in between. CDR3 coding DNA: TGTGCCAGCAGCTTGGTTTCGGACGGTAACACCGGGGAGCTGTTTTTT. This translates into CASSLVSDGNTGELFF. Drawing the rest from reference TRBV7-6 and TRBJ2-2, the complete variable domain is GAGVSQSPRYKVTKRGQDVALRCDPISGHVSLYWYRQALGQGPEFLTYFNYEAQQDKSGLPNDRFSAERPEGSISTLTIQRTEQRDSAMYRCASSLVSDGNTGELFFGEGSRLTVL.

This sequence joins TRBV7-3 and TRBJ2-1; 15 bases are shared with TRBD2. V lost 5 bases and J lost 6; bases outside the gene matches: 11. The CDR3 runs 18 residues. Germline assignment: CDR1 SGHTA and CDR2 FQGTGA. CDR3 protein: CASSPRTSGGANLNEQFF. The CDR3 DNA reads as TGTGCCAGCAGCCCGAGGACTAGCGGGGGGGCCAATCTCAATGAGCAGTTCTTC. Full variable domain (missing parts from reference TRBV7-3 and TRBJ2-1): GAGVSQTPSNKVTEKGKYVELRCDPISGHTALYWYRQSLGQGPEFLIYFQGTGAADDSGLPNDRFFAVRPEGSVSTLKIQRTERGDSAVYLCASSPRTSGGANLNEQFFGPGTRLTVL.

The V gene is TRBV19, the J gene TRBJ1-1, with TRBD1 as a possible D gene (6 bases). V was clipped by 1 base and J by 6 bases, with 21 bases between them. The germline V gene has CDR1 LNHDA and CDR2 SQIVND (reference sequence). The CDR3 is made up of 17 amino acids. CDR3: CASSIGGGGQSMAEAFF. Written as DNA, the CDR3 is TGTGCCAGTAGTATAGGCGGCGGGGGGCAAAGTATGGCTGAAGCTTTCTTT.

The rearrangement uses TRBV28 and TRBJ2-3, with D uncertain. This CDR3 is 11 amino acids long. Trimming pared 3 bases from V and 6 bases from J, leaving 4 bases between. Germline values: CDR1 MDHEN, CDR2 SYDVKM. The CDR3 sequence: CASSLIDTQYF. The CDR3 region has the DNA TGTGCCAGCAGTTTGATTGATACGCAGTATTTT.

J is TRBJ2-1 and V is TRBV7-2, with D tentatively TRBD2 (7 bases). Germline lookup yields CDR1 SGHTA and CDR2 FQGNSA. The CDR3 has 16 residues. The V and J ends lost 1 base and 4 bases respectively, with 14 bases between them. The CDR3 protein is CASSLGLGGGYNEQFF. The CDR3 bases are TGTGCCAGCAGCTTAGGTCTGGGAGGGGGTTACAATGAGCAGTTCTTC.

This chain connects TRBV30 to TRBJ1-4, with 7 bases aligning to TRBD1. This CDR3 has 15 amino acids. The J segment lost 14 bases and the V segment lost 2 bases, leaving 17 bases of the junction unmatched. CDR1 is GTSNPN and CDR2 is SVGIG in the germline V gene (reference sequence). The CDR3 reads CAWSIRQGTNDELFF. The DNA of the CDR3 is TGTGCCTGGAGTATCCGACAGGGCACTAATGATGAGCTGTTTTTT.

The CDR3 loop is CASSSGPGQGPPLHF. In DNA, the CDR3 is TGTGCCAGTAGTTCGGGGCCGGGACAGGGACCACCCCTCCACTTT. This chain connects TRBV19 to TRBJ1-6, with 9 bases lining up with TRBD1. J was trimmed by 11 bases and V by 5 bases; bases with no gene match: 10. This CDR3 contains 15 residues. Germline V gene lookup returns CDR1 LNHDA and CDR2 SQIVND (reference sequence).

The rearrangement uses TRBV28 and TRBJ1-3; D not resolved. Trimming stripped 4 bases from V and 3 bases from J, with 10 bases between. CDR3 length: 14 residues. Germline assignment: CDR1 MDHEN and CDR2 SYDVKM. CDR3 bases: TGTGCCAGCAGTTCCGACGGGGTTGGAAACACCATATATTTT. Its translation: CASSSDGVGNTIYF.

The chain carries TRBV24-1 and TRBJ2-2, with D perhaps assigned TRBD1 or TRBD2 (5 bases each). With 8 bases removed from V and 1 base from J, the gap between germline ends came to 16 bases. The CDR3 spans 16 residues. CDR1 and CDR2 (germline): KGHDR, SFDVKD. The CDR3 sequence: CATTKGRAENTGELFF. For the CDR3, the DNA is TGTGCCACCACCAAGGGGCGGGCCGAGAACACCGGGGAGCTGTTTTTT.

CDR3 DNA sequence: TGTGCCAGCAGCCAAGGACTAGCAGAGACCCAGTACTTC. This gives the protein CASSQGLAETQYF. The chain joins TRBV3-1 (or the pseudogene TRBV3-2) to TRBJ2-5; TRBD2 matches at 7 bases. This CDR3 has 13 residues. CDR1 is LGHDT and CDR2 is YNNKEL in the germline V gene (reference sequence). V dropped 1 base and J dropped 4; count of bases not matched to a gene: 0.

The chain employs TRBV19 and TRBJ1-5; 10 positions match TRBD1. Unmatched junction bases numbered 3, after V lost 5 bases and J lost 5 bases. The CDR3 has 14 residues. Germline V gene lookup returns CDR1 LNHDA and CDR2 SQIVND (reference sequence). The DNA of the CDR3 is TGTGCCAGTAGTTTGACAGGGGGCTATCAGCCCCAGCATTTT. Translation gives CASSLTGGYQPQHF. The complete variable domain, with remaining parts taken from reference TRBV19 and TRBJ1-5, reads DGGITQSPKYLFRKEGQNVTLSCEQNLNHDAMYWYRQDPGQGLRLIYYSQIVNDFQKGDIAEGYSVSREKKESFPLTVTSAQKNPTAFYLCASSLTGGYQPQHFGDGTRLSIL.

The chain is built from TRBV7-2 and TRBJ1-1, with 7 bases lining up with TRBD1. Germline V gene sequence: CDR1 SGHTA, CDR2 FQGNSA. CDR3 length: 15 amino acids. With 4 bases clipped from V and 1 base from J, the junction kept 6 bases outside the gene matches. The CDR3 sequence is CASSSRGQSNTEAFF. The CDR3 DNA reads as TGTGCCAGCAGCTCAAGGGGACAGTCGAACACTGAAGCTTTCTTT.

The genes are TRBV5-1 and TRBJ2-7; 9 nucleotides line up with TRBD2. V lost 0 bases to trimming and J lost 5 bases; unmatched junction nucleotides: 6. Per the germline V gene, CDR1 is SGHRS and CDR2 is YFSETQ. This CDR3 has 15 residues. The CDR3 DNA reads TGCGCCAGCAGCTTGGTTGCGGGAGGGTTCGACGAGCAGTACTTC. It is translated as CASSLVAGGFDEQYF.

V is TRBV7-8 and J is TRBJ2-6, with D hard to call. The CDR3 covers 15 residues. Between the trimmed V and J ends, which lost 0 bases and 4 bases, there was a span of 7 bases. From germline, CDR1 is SGHVS and CDR2 FQNEAQ. The CDR3 is CASSLAQLGANVLTF. The CDR3 DNA reads as TGTGCCAGCAGCTTAGCCCAGTTGGGGGCCAACGTCCTGACTTTC. The whole variable domain, remainder taken from reference TRBV7-8 and TRBJ2-6, is GAGVSQSPRYKVAKRGQDVALRCDPISGHVSLFWYQQALGQGPEFLTYFQNEAQLDKSGLPSDRFFAERPEGSVSTLKIQRTQQEDSAVYLCASSLAQLGANVLTFGAGSRLTVL.